Listed here are 5 T cell receptor beta chains from one sample, sequenced in a study of CD8+CD57+ T cells in acquired aplastic anemia. Profiling of TCR beta VDJ combinations and CDR3 sequences used genomic DNA as template. One entry per CDR3 protein results from TCRdb running MiXCR on the reads. This table holds under 350,000 distinct CDR3 sequences, roughly 59% found once. Patients included in sequencing had previously demonstrated CD8+CD57+ cell expansion by flow cytometry. Sequencing was done on a sample of sorted CD4+, CD8+, or CD8+CD57+ T cells (not recorded which) from PBMCs. All receptors derive from a human donor with aplastic anemia.

This clonotype was seen many times. J is TRBJ2-2 and V is TRBV19; 9 bases agree with TRBD1. V gave up 3 bases and J gave up 4 bases; unmatched junction bases: 6. Germline V gives CDR1 LNHDA, CDR2 SQIVND (reference sequence). The CDR3 covers 16 residues. The CDR3: CASSMRETGGTGELFF. In DNA form, the CDR3 reads TGTGCCAGTAGTATGCGGGAGACAGGGGGCACCGGGGAGCTGTTTTTT.

V gene TRBV3-1 combines with J gene TRBJ2-3; TRBD1 agrees at 9 bases. This CDR3 spans 19 amino acids. In germline, CDR1 is LGHDT, CDR2 YNNKEL (reference sequence). The V segment lost 0 bases and the J segment 2 bases; nucleotides outside the gene matches: 12. CDR3 in DNA: TGTGCCAGCAGCCAAGATAGTCTAGGGACAGGGAAGACCACAGATACGCAGTATTTT. This translates into CASSQDSLGTGKTTDTQYF.

There are many counts of this clonotype. This chain joins TRBV6-5 and TRBJ2-7; 9 nucleotides line up with TRBD1. This CDR3 spans 13 amino acids. The trim removed 8 bases at V and 2 bases at J, leaving 4 bases unmatched. Germline-derived CDR1 and CDR2 are MNHEY and SVGAGI. CDR3 amino acids: CASARDRAYEQYF. The CDR3 nucleotides are TGTGCCAGCGCCAGGGACAGGGCCTACGAGCAGTACTTC.

Ten or more counts support this clonotype. This chain connects TRBV25-1 to TRBJ1-3, with D maybe TRBD1 (5 bases). The CDR3 sequence is 18 residues long. The V end lost 4 bases, the J end lost 0 bases, and 19 bases lay between the germline ends. Germline CDR1 reads MGHDK; CDR2 reads SYGVNS. The CDR3 DNA sequence: TGTGCCAGCAGTGCGGCACGCGGTTCGGGGGACTCTGGAAACACCATATATTTT. Protein sequence: CASSAARGSGDSGNTIYF.

The chain employs TRBV6-1 and TRBJ2-7; D tentatively reads TRBD1 or TRBD2 (5 bases each). The CDR3 contains 16 residues. V was clipped by 5 bases and J by 3 bases, with 20 bases between them. Germline V gene sequence: CDR1 MNHNS, CDR2 SASEGT. The DNA for the CDR3 is TGTGCCAGCAGTCCCCAATCCCAGAGGGGCCTCTACGAGCAGTACTTC. This gives the protein CASSPQSQRGLYEQYF.